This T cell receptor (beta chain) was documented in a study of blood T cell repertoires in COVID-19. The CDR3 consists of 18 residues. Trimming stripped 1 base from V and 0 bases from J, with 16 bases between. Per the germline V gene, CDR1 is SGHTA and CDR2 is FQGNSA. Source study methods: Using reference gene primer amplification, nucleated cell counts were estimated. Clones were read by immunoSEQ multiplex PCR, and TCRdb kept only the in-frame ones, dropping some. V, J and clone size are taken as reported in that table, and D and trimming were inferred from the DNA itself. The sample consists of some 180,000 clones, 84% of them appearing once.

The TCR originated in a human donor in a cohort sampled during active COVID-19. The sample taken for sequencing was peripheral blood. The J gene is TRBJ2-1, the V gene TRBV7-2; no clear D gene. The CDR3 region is CASSLVGLGANSYNEQFF. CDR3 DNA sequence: TGTGCCAGCAGCTTAGTTGGGTTAGGAGCGAACTCCTACAATGAGCAGTTCTTC.